The 3 T cell receptor beta chains listed next were all sequenced from one sample in a study of T cells after yellow fever vaccination (dated by TCRdb to the late 2010s). According to the study, the label for this sample's treatment or condition signals: live attenuated yellow fever vaccine strain. Library prep was done by 5' RACE. The sequencer listed for this sample is Illumina NovaSeq 6000. Clones were called with MiXCR by TCRdb after fastp trimmed the public reads at Q25, and only in-frame beta chains were retained. Entries are consolidated by CDR3 protein sequence, retaining the most common genes and DNA. The sample table shows 300,000 to 350,000 distinct CDR3 sequences, and approximately 11% are seen once. The ten largest account for 3% to 3.5% of the sample. The sample here was CD4+ T cells sorted from PBMCs, taken 45 days after the yellow fever booster vaccination. Receptor source: a man younger than 35 who received the YFV17D yellow fever vaccine.

Only a few counts were recorded for this clonotype. This chain uses TRBV18 with TRBJ2-7, with 8 bases aligning to TRBD2. Germline loops: CDR1 KGHSH, CDR2 LQKENI. V was pared by 1 base and J by 5 bases, with 13 bases of the junction left unmatched. The CDR3 is 17 amino acids. CDR3 coding DNA: TGTGCCAGCTCACCACGGGGGCTAGCGGGTAATTCCCACGAGCAGTACGTC. It encodes CASSPRGLAGNSHEQYV.

The chain recombines TRBV7-2 with TRBJ1-2; 7 bases fit TRBD1. The CDR3 runs 15 residues. The junction had 6 bases not matched to a gene; V was cut back by 5 bases and J by 0 bases. CDR1 SGHTA and CDR2 FQGNSA come from the germline V gene. CDR3 nucleotide sequence: TGTGCCAGCAGCCTTCATGGGACAGCTAACTATGGCTACACCTTC. Translation: CASSLHGTANYGYTF.

In its sample, this clonotype was seen many times. The rearrangement uses TRBV19 and TRBJ1-5; TRBD1 aligns across 7 bases. With V trimmed by 4 bases and J by 7 bases, 7 bases remained unmatched. The CDR3 extends over 14 amino acids. Germline-derived CDR1 and CDR2 are LNHDA and SQIVND (reference sequence). The CDR3 DNA reads as TGTGCCAGTAGTAGACAGGGTGGCGGACAGCCCCAGCATTTT. Translating it yields CASSRQGGGQPQHF.